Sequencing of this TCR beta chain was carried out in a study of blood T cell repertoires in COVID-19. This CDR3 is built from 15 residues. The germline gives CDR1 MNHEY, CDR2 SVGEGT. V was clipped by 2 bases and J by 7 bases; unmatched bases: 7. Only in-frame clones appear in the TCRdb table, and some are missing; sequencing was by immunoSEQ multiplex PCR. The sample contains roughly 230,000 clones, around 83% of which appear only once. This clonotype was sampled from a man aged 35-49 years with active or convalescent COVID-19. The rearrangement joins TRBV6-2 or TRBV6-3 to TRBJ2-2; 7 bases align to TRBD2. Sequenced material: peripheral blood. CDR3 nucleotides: TGTGCCAGCAGTTACAGACGGGAGGTTGGCGGGGAGCTGTTTTTT. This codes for CASSYRREVGGELFF.